Many counts were recorded for the clone carrying this T cell receptor (beta chain). The antigen is unknown. RNA transcripts gave rise to amplified TCR beta CDR3 regions. The TCR CDR3 first-round RT-PCR relied on the HTBI primer set. TCRdb redid the calling of the multiplex PCR reads with MiXCR, one entry per CDR3 protein. The data contain 600,000 or so distinct CDR3 sequences, 13% to 15% of them singletons. Not enrolled were patients with uncontrolled infection, other autoimmune disease, pregnancy or lactation. This sample holds PBMCs from roughly 10 ml fresh peripheral blood. The data belong to a study of T cells in Graves' hyperthyroidism and ophthalmopathy. General study points: Ophthalmopathy was told apart from stable hyperthyroidism by a 13 V-J model.

Specimen: blood. The receptor's source is a woman aged 18-29 years with Graves' ophthalmopathy.

The chain's CDR3 is CASSLLGPLMERTNGYTF. DNA for the CDR3: TGTGCCAGCAGTTTATTAGGCCCCCTGATGGAGCGGACGAATGGCTACACCTTC. V is TRBV28 and J is TRBJ1-2; D is ambiguous. Germline loops: CDR1 MDHEN, CDR2 SYDVKM. Trimming took off 1 base at V and 6 bases at J, with 24 bases between the two ends. The CDR3 length is 18 residues.